This T cell receptor beta chain comes out of a study of T cells after yellow fever vaccination. This clonotype was seen more than once but under ten times. One entry per CDR3 protein results from TCRdb running MiXCR on the 5' RACE reads. The table shows more than 350,000 distinct CDR3 sequences, with more than 9% occurring only once. Per germline, CDR1 SGHTA and CDR2 FQGNSA. V lost 5 bases, J lost 15 bases, and 26 bases lay in between. The CDR3 totals 15 residues. V is TRBV7-2 and J is TRBJ2-1; possibly TRBD1 or TRBD2 for D (7 bases each). Sequencing was performed on PBMCs, taken on the day of the first yellow fever vaccination. This clonotype was sampled from a man younger than 35 who received the YFV17D yellow fever vaccine. The CDR3 DNA is TGTGCCAGCAGCACATCCCCAGGGGGGGGCCAAGGAAGGTTCTTC. Amino acid sequence: CASSTSPGGGQGRFF.